The next 14 T cell receptor beta chains were all read from a single sample in a study of blood T cell repertoires in COVID-19 (dated by TCRdb to 2018 to 2021). The protocol used for the library was the immunoSEQ multiplex PCR assay. Held by TCRdb, this immuneACCESS table contains in-frame sequences only and omits some clones. Under half of the omission traces to an unresolved V gene where checked; the cause of the rest is unknown. The sample data list over 25,000 clones, and 85% to 90% of these were observed just once. The leading ten clones occupy about 12% of the sample. The sample consisted of peripheral blood. The source of these receptors is a man between 65 and 85 years old with active COVID-19.

The chain is built from TRBV18 and TRBJ1-2; maybe TRBD1 (6 bases). The CDR3 is 17 residues long. Looked up from germline, CDR1 is KGHSH and CDR2 is LQKENI. Trimming removed 3 bases at V and 2 bases at J, with 19 bases between. The CDR3 spells CASSPSRGADTNYGYTF. The CDR3 nucleotides read TGTGCCAGCTCACCTTCTCGGGGGGCGGACACCAACTATGGCTACACCTTC.

This clone was seen just once. The V and J genes are TRBV6-2 or TRBV6-3 and TRBJ2-2; D is unclear. Germline-derived CDR1 and CDR2 are MNHEY and SVGEGT. The CDR3 is made up of 12 amino acids. The V end was cut by 0 bases, the J end by 12 bases, with 8 bases between. CDR3 loop: CASSYSRVQLFF. The CDR3 nucleotides are TGTGCCAGCAGTTACTCACGGGTTCAGCTGTTTTTT.

The chain joins TRBV5-5 to TRBJ1-1, with D tentatively TRBD1 (5 bases). Trimming removed 3 bases at V and 4 bases at J, with 13 bases between. The CDR3 has 14 amino acids. The germline V gene encodes CDR1 SGHKS and CDR2 YYEKEE (reference sequence). This chain's CDR3 is CASSSPTVSTEAFF. Here the CDR3 DNA reads TGTGCCAGCAGCTCCCCGACAGTCAGCACTGAAGCTTTCTTT.

The rearrangement links TRBV7-2 to TRBJ1-3, with unresolved D. V was shortened by 0 bases and J by 0 bases, with 9 bases between the two germline ends. The CDR3 is 16 amino acids. Germline CDR1 reads SGHTA; CDR2 reads FQGNSA. The CDR3 region has the DNA TGTGCCAGCAGCTTAGCGTCCCCCAGCTCTGGAAACACCATATATTTT. Amino acids: CASSLASPSSGNTIYF.

This chain connects TRBV5-1 to TRBJ2-2; D gene uncertain. Germline V CDR1 and CDR2: SGHRS, YFSETQ. The CDR3 has 16 residues. V was pared by 0 bases and J by 2 bases, with 11 bases between. In DNA form, the CDR3 reads TGCGCCAGCAGCTTGGTAGCAGATCGTAACACCGGGGAGCTGTTTTTT. Translating gives CASSLVADRNTGELFF.

This chain links TRBV28 with TRBJ1-3, with TRBD1 identical over 9 bases. CDR3 size: 16 residues. V dropped 4 bases and J dropped 3; count of bases not matched to a gene: 7. Germline V CDR1 and CDR2: MDHEN, SYDVKM. CDR3 amino acids: CASSSGQGSVGNTIYF. The CDR3 bases are TGTGCCAGCAGTTCCGGACAGGGGTCTGTTGGAAACACCATATATTTT.

This chain uses TRBV7-2 with TRBJ1-5; D gene uncertain. The V and J ends lost 4 bases and 0 bases respectively, with 10 bases between them. Germline loops: CDR1 SGHTA, CDR2 FQGNSA. The CDR3 sequence is 15 residues long. CDR3 region: CASSWETGSNQPQHF. CDR3 bases: TGTGCCAGCAGCTGGGAGACGGGTAGCAATCAGCCCCAGCATTTT.

The chain recombines TRBV28 with TRBJ2-3; TRBD1 agrees at 9 bases. Germline-derived CDR1 and CDR2 are MDHEN and SYDVKM. V gave up 3 bases and J gave up 0 bases; unmatched junction bases: 7. This CDR3 spans 17 amino acids. The CDR3 coding sequence is TGTGCCAGCAGTTTGTCCCCGGGACAGGGAAGCACAGATACGCAGTATTTT. The encoded protein is CASSLSPGQGSTDTQYF.

The chain links TRBV7-2 to TRBJ1-1; D is unclear. The CDR3 is 14 amino acids. With 2 bases removed from V and 4 bases from J, the gap between germline ends came to 11 bases. Germline V gene data show CDR1 as SGHTA and CDR2 as FQGNSA. The CDR3: CASSLQAGSTEAFF. In DNA, the CDR3 is TGTGCCAGCAGCTTACAGGCGGGTTCCACTGAAGCTTTCTTT. Filled out from reference TRBV7-2 and TRBJ1-1, the complete variable domain reads GAGVSQSPSNKVTEKGKDVELRCDPISGHTALYWYRQSLGQGLEFLIYFQGNSAPDKSGLPSDRFSAERTGGSVSTLTIQRTQQEDSAVYLCASSLQAGSTEAFFGQGTRLTVV.

The chain uses TRBV15 and TRBJ1-2; 9 bases agree with TRBD1. The germline gives CDR1 LNHNV, CDR2 YYDKDF (reference sequence). V lost 2 bases and J lost 8; bases outside the gene matches: 6. The CDR3 is made up of 14 amino acids. The CDR3 here is CATSRQTGGVGYTF. DNA of the CDR3: TGTGCCACCAGCAGACAAACAGGGGGCGTCGGCTACACCTTC.

The chain uses TRBV5-6 and TRBJ2-7, with 11 bases aligning to TRBD2. Germline V CDR1 and CDR2: SGHDT, YYEEEE. The CDR3 consists of 15 residues. V was clipped by 4 bases and J by 3 bases; unmatched bases: 6. CDR3 sequence (DNA): TGTGCCAGCAGCCAAGGACTAGCGGGCTTCTACGAGCAGTACTTC. Amino acid sequence: CASSQGLAGFYEQYF.

This clone appeared once. The chain links TRBV4-1 to TRBJ1-1, with a tentative D call TRBD1 (5 bases). Trimming took off 3 bases at V and 1 base at J, with 9 bases between the two ends. The CDR3 sequence is 14 residues long. The germline gives CDR1 MGHRA, CDR2 YSYEKL. In DNA form, the CDR3 reads TGCGCCAGCAGCCATGACAGCCAGAACACTGAAGCTTTCTTT. Its translation: CASSHDSQNTEAFF.

The genes are TRBV2 and TRBJ1-5, with a tentative D call TRBD1 (6 bases). V lost 0 bases and J 4 bases, leaving 7 bases between the germline ends. Germline V gives CDR1 SNHLY, CDR2 FYNNEI. This CDR3 contains 14 residues. CDR3 residues: CASSEATGNQPQHF. DNA for the CDR3: TGTGCCAGCAGTGAAGCGACAGGAAATCAGCCCCAGCATTTT.

A single count supports this clone. The J gene is TRBJ1-2, the V gene TRBV19; TRBD1 matches 8 bases. Germline V gene sequence: CDR1 LNHDA, CDR2 SQIVND (reference sequence). CDR3 size: 13 residues. Trimming at V came to 7 bases and at J to 12 bases, leaving 13 bases not matched to a gene. The CDR3 region is CASNAGQGYRNTF. The DNA of the CDR3 is TGTGCCAGTAACGCTGGACAGGGTTACCGCAACACCTTC.